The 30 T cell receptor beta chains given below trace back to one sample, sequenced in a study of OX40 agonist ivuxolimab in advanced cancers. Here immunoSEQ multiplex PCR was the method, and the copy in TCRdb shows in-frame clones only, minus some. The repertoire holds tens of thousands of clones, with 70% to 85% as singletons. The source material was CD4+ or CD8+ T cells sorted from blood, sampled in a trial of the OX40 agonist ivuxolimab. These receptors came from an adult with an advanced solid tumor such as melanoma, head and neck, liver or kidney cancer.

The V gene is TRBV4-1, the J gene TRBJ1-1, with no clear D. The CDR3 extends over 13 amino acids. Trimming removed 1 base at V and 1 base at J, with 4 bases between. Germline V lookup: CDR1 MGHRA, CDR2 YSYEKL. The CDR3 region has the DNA TGCGCCAGCAGCCAAGGACAGAACACTGAAGCTTTCTTT. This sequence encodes CASSQGQNTEAFF.

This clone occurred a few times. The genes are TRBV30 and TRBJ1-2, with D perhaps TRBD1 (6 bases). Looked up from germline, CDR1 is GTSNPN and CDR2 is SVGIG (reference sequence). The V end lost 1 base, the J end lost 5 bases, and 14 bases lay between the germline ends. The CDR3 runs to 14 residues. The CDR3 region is CAWSAVGQTYGYTF. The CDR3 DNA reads TGTGCCTGGAGTGCAGTCGGACAGACATATGGCTACACCTTC.

The CDR3 loop is CASSPPSGQNREQYF. DNA of the CDR3: TGTGCCAGCTCACCTCCCTCGGGACAAAACCGGGAGCAGTACTTC. The chain combines TRBV18 with TRBJ2-7; D might be TRBD1 (6 bases). The V gene lost 3 bases and the J gene lost 7 bases, with 19 bases spanning the gap. The CDR3 has 15 residues. In germline, CDR1 is KGHSH, CDR2 LQKENI.

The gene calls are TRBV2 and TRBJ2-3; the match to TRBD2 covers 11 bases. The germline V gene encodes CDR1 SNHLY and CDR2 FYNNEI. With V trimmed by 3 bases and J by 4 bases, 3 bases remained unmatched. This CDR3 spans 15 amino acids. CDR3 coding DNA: TGTGCCAGCAGTGAGACTAGCGGGACCCCAGATACGCAGTATTTT. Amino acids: CASSETSGTPDTQYF.

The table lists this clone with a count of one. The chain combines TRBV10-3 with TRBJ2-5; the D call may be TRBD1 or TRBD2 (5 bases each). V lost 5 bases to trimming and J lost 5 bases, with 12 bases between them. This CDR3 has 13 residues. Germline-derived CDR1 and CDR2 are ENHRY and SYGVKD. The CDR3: CAISRDQQETQYF. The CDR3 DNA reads TGTGCCATCAGTAGGGACCAGCAGGAGACCCAGTACTTC.

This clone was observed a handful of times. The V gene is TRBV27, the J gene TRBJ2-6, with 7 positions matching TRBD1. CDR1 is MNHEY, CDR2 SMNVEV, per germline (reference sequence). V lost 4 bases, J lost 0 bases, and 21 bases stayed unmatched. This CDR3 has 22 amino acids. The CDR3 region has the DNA TGTGCCAGCAGTTCGTCATTGAGGGGACAGCGACGGGCTCTCTCTGGGGCCAACGTCCTGACTTTC. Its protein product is CASSSSLRGQRRALSGANVLTF.

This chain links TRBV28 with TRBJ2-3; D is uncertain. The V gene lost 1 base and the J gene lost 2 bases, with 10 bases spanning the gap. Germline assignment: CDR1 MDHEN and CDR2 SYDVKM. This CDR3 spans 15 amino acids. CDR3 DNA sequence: TGTGCCAGCAGTTTATCGAATATACTCACAGATACGCAGTATTTT. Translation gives CASSLSNILTDTQYF.

The CDR3 DNA sequence: TGTGCCAGCAGCCCCGGGGGGGGCCGGTTCACTGAAGCTTTCTTT. Translated: CASSPGGGRFTEAFF. This chain joins TRBV7-9 and TRBJ1-1, with a weak D call TRBD1 (6 bases). The V end was cut by 5 bases, the J end by 4 bases, with 17 bases between. Germline values: CDR1 SEHNR, CDR2 FQNEAQ (reference sequence). The CDR3 spans 15 residues.

This CDR3 is CASSLGGDRVHEQYF. CDR3 coding DNA: TGTGCCAGCAGTTTAGGGGGGGACAGGGTGCACGAGCAGTACTTC. The V gene is TRBV28, the J gene TRBJ2-7, with 9 bases aligning to TRBD1. Germline V gene sequence: CDR1 MDHEN, CDR2 SYDVKM. V lost 2 bases, J lost 5 bases, and 7 bases stayed unmatched. The CDR3 extends over 15 amino acids.

CDR3 region: CASSSGLAVYNEQFF. The CDR3 region has the DNA TGTGCCAGCAGCTCGGGACTAGCGGTTTACAATGAGCAGTTCTTC. This chain links TRBV11-3 with TRBJ2-1; 11 positions match TRBD2. After removal of 4 bases from V and 4 bases from J, the junction contained 3 bases not matched to a gene. Germline V lookup: CDR1 SGHNT, CDR2 YENEEA. The CDR3 is 15 residues long.

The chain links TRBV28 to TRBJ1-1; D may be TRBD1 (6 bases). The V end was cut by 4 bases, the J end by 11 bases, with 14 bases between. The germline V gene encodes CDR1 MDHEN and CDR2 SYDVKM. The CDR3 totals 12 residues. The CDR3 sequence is CASSYQGRRAFF. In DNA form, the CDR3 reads TGTGCCAGCAGTTACCAGGGGCGTCGGGCTTTCTTT.

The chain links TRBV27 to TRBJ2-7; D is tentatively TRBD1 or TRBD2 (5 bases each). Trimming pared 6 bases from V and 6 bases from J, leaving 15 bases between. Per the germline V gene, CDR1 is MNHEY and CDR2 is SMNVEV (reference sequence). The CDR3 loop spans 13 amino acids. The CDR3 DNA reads TGTGCCAGCAGCGTTACACAGGCGGGCGAGCAGTACTTC. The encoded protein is CASSVTQAGEQYF.

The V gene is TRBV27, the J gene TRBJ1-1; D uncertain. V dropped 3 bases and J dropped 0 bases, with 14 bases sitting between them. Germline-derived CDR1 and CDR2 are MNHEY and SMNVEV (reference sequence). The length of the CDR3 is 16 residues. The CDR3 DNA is TGTGCCAGCAGTTTTTTGCCGCCTGGGGTGAACACTGAAGCTTTCTTT. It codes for CASSFLPPGVNTEAFF.

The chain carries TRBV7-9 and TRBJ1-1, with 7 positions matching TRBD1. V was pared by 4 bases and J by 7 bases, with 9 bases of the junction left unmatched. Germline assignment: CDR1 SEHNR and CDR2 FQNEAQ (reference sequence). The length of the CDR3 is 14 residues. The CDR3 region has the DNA TGTGCCAGCAGCTGGGACAGCCTCAATTTTGAAGCTTTCTTT. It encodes CASSWDSLNFEAFF.

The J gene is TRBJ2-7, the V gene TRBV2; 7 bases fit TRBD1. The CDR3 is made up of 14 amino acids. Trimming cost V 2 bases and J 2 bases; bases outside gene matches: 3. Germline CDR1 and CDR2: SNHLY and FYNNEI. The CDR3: CASSEFGQAYEQYF. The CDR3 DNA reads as TGTGCCAGCAGTGAATTTGGACAGGCCTACGAGCAGTACTTC.

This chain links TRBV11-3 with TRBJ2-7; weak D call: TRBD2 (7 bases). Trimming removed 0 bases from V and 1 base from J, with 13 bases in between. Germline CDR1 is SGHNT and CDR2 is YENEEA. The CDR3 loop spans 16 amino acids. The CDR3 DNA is TGTGCCAGCAGCTTAGAACGGGGAGGGGGATCCTACGAGCAGTACTTC. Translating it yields CASSLERGGGSYEQYF.

CDR3 amino acids: CASSPRQAWEEKLFF. CDR3 nucleotides: TGTGCCAGCAGTCCCCGACAGGCCTGGGAGGAAAAACTGTTTTTT. V and J are TRBV6-5 and TRBJ1-4, with D perhaps TRBD1 (6 bases). Germline loops: CDR1 MNHEY, CDR2 SVGAGI. V lost 5 bases and J 8 bases, leaving 18 bases between the germline ends. The CDR3 length is 15 residues.

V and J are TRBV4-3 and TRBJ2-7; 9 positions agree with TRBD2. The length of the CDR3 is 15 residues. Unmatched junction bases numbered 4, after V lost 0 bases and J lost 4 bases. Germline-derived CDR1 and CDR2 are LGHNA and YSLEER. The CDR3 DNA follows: TGCGCCAGCAGCCAAGAAGTTAGCGGGAGTTACGAGCAGTACTTC. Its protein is CASSQEVSGSYEQYF.

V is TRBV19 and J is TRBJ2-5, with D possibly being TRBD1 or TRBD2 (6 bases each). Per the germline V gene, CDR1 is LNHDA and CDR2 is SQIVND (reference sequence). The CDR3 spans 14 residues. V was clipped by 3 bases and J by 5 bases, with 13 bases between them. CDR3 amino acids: CASSISRGAETQYF. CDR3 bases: TGTGCCAGTAGTATTTCGAGGGGGGCCGAGACCCAGTACTTC.

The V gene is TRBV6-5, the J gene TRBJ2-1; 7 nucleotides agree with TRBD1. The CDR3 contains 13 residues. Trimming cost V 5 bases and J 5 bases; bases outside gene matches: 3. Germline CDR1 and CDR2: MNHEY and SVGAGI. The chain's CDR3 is CASSGTENNEQFF. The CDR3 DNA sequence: TGTGCCAGCAGTGGGACAGAAAACAATGAGCAGTTCTTC.

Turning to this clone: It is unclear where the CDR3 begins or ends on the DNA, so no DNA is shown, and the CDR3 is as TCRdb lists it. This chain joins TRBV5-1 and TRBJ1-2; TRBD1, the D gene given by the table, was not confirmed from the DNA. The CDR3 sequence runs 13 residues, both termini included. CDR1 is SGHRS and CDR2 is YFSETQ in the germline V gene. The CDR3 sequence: CASSRVGQGTITF.

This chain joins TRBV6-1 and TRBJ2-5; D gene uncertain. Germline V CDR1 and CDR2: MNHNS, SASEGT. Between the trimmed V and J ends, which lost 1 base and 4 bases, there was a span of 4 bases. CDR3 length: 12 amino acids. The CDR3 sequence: CASSEVGETQYF. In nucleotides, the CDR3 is TGTGCCAGCAGTGAAGTAGGAGAGACCCAGTACTTC.

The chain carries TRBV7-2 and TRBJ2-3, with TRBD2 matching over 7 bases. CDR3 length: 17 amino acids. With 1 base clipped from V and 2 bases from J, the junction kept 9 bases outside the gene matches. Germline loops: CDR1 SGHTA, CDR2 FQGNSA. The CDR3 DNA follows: TGTGCCAGCAGCTTAGATCGGGCTAGCGGAGACACAGATACGCAGTATTTT. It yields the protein CASSLDRASGDTDTQYF.

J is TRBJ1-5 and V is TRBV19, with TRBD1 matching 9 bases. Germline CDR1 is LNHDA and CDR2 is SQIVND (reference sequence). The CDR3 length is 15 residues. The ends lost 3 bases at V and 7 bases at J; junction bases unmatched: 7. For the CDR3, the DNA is TGTGCCAGTAGTATCACCGGGACAGGGAACCAGCCCCAGCATTTT. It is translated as CASSITGTGNQPQHF. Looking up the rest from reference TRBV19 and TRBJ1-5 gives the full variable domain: DGGITQSPKYLFRKEGQNVTLSCEQNLNHDAMYWYRQDPGQGLRLIYYSQIVNDFQKGDIAEGYSVSREKKESFPLTVTSAQKNPTAFYLCASSITGTGNQPQHFGDGTRLSIL.

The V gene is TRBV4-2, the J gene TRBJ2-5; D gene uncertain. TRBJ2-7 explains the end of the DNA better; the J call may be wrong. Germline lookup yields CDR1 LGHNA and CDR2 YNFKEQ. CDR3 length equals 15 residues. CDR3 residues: CASSQDAGDSGEQYF. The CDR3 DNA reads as TGTGCCAGCAGCCAAGATGCCGGAGATTCCGGCGAGCAGTACTTC.

CDR3 residues: CAWSVGGDTYNEQFF. The DNA for the CDR3 is TGTGCCTGGAGTGTCGGAGGCGATACCTACAATGAGCAGTTCTTC. This sequence joins TRBV30 and TRBJ2-1; D is perhaps TRBD2 (5 bases). The CDR3 totals 15 residues. V lost 0 bases, J lost 2 bases, and 11 bases lay in between. Looked up from germline, CDR1 is GTSNPN and CDR2 is SVGIG (reference sequence).

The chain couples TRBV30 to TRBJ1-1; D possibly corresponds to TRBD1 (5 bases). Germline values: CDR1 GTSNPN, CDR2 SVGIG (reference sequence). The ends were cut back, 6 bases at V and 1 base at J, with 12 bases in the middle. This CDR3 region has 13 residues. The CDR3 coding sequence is TGTGCCTGTAGAGGGACGGGGAACACTGAAGCTTTCTTT. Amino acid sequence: CACRGTGNTEAFF.

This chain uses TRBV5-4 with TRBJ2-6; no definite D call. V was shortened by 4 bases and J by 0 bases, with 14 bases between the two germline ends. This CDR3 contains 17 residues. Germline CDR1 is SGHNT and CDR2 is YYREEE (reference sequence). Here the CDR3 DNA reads TGTGCCAGCAGCCAAGAGTCGACCGTCTCTGGGGCCAACGTCCTGACTTTC. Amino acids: CASSQESTVSGANVLTF.

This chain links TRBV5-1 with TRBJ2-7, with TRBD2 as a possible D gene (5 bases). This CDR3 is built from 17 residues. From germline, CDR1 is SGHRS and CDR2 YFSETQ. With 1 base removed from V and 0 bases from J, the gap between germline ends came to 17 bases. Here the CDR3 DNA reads TGCGCCAGCAGCTTGTGGGCCGCTCGGGGTGGCTCCTACGAGCAGTACTTC. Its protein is CASSLWAARGGSYEQYF.

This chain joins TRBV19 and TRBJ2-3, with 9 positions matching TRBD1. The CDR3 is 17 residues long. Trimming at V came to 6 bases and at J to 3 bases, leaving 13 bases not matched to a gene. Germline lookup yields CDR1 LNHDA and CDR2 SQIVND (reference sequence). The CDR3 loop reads CASRIPLTGGDTDTQYF. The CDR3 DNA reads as TGTGCCAGTAGGATACCCCTGACAGGGGGTGATACAGATACGCAGTATTTT.